The source of this T cell receptor (beta chain) is a study of blood T cell repertoires in COVID-19. Study details: Researchers got acute and convalescent COVID-19 samples from the United States, Italy and Spain.

Profiling relied on immunoSEQ multiplex PCR, and the TCRdb table lists in-frame clones only, not all of them. This sample has about 260,000 clones, with over 80% found just once. The CDR3 extends over 13 amino acids. The V gene lost 1 base and the J gene lost 12 bases, with 13 bases spanning the gap. CDR1 and CDR2 from the germline V gene are SNHLY and FYNNEI. The sequencing input was peripheral blood. This receptor was identified in a woman aged 40 to 50 who had recovered from COVID-19. This rearrangement joins TRBV2 to TRBJ2-1; D remains unclear. CDR3 DNA: TGTGCCAGCAGTGAAGGGATGGCGGTCGGGCAGTTCTTC. As protein: CASSEGMAVGQFF.